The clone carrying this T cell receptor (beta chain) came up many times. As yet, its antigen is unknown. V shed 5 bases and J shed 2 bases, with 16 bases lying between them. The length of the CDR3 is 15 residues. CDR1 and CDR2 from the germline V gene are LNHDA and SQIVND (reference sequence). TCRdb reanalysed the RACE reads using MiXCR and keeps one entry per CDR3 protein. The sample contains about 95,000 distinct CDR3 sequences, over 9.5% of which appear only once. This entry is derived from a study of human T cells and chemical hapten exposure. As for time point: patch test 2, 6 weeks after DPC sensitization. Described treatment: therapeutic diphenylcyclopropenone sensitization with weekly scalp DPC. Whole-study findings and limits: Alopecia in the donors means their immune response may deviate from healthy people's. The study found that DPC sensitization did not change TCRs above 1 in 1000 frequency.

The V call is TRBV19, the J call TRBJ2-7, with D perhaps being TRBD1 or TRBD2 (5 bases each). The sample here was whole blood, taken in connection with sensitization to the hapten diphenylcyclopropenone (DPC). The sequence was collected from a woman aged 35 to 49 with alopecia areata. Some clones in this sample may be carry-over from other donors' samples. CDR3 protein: CASSALGASTYEQYF. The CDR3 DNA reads TGTGCCAGTAGTGCGCTCGGGGCGAGCACCTACGAGCAGTACTTC.